These 5 T cell receptor beta chains came from one sample sequenced in a study of PD-L1 blockade in urothelial cancer. TCRdb keeps only in-frame clones here, not all; method: immunoSEQ multiplex PCR. This repertoire shows about 90,000 clones, roughly 85% found once; its top ten account for approximately 8%. Time point defined: peripheral blood 6 weeks after treatment start. The source was PBMCs, collected around atezolizumab (anti-PD-L1) treatment. The receptors originated from a man aged 65-85 years with urothelial cancer.

Note on this clone: At one end, the junction sequence differs from germline, possibly due to a read error. The chain carries TRBV7-7 and TRBJ1-5; D is perhaps TRBD1 (5 bases). Germline V gene sequence: CDR1 SSHAT, CDR2 FNYEAQ (reference sequence). The length of the CDR3 is 14 residues. CDR3 DNA sequence: TGTGCTAGCAGCCCTGACGGGGGTGGTCAGCCCCAGCATTTT. Its translation is CASSPDGGGQPQHF.

The chain combines TRBV10-3 with TRBJ2-7; 8 bases map to TRBD1. Germline assignment: CDR1 ENHRY and CDR2 SYGVKD. The CDR3 spans 18 residues. Trimming cost V 2 bases and J 0 bases; bases outside gene matches: 12. CDR3 region: CAISEPYDRDRLSYEQYF. The CDR3 DNA reads TGTGCCATCAGTGAGCCCTACGACCGGGACAGGCTCTCCTACGAGCAGTACTTC.

This clone has only a few counts. The chain links TRBV4-1 to TRBJ2-7, with 10 nucleotides matching TRBD2. The CDR3 contains 17 residues. CDR1 and CDR2 from the germline V gene are MGHRA and YSYEKL. J was trimmed by 5 bases and V by 4 bases; bases with no gene match: 14. CDR3 residues: CASSLLEAGGPINEQYF. Written as DNA, the CDR3 is TGCGCCAGCAGCCTCCTCGAAGCGGGAGGGCCTATAAACGAGCAGTACTTC.

J is TRBJ2-1 and V is TRBV27; 7 nucleotides line up with TRBD2. The junction had 14 bases not matched to a gene; V was cut back by 5 bases and J by 4 bases. In germline, CDR1 is MNHEY, CDR2 SMNVEV (reference sequence). CDR3 length equals 17 residues. CDR3 amino acids: CASSHGPTRGDYNEQFF. The CDR3 DNA follows: TGTGCCAGCAGTCACGGACCCACTCGGGGGGATTACAATGAGCAGTTCTTC.

The rearrangement uses TRBV5-6 and TRBJ2-1; 14 bases match TRBD2. In germline, CDR1 is SGHDT, CDR2 YYEEEE. Trimming cost V 4 bases and J 10 bases; bases outside gene matches: 4. The CDR3 is 14 residues long. CDR3 region: CASSPGLAGAEQFF. CDR3 nucleotides: TGTGCCAGCAGCCCGGGACTAGCGGGAGCCGAGCAGTTCTTC.